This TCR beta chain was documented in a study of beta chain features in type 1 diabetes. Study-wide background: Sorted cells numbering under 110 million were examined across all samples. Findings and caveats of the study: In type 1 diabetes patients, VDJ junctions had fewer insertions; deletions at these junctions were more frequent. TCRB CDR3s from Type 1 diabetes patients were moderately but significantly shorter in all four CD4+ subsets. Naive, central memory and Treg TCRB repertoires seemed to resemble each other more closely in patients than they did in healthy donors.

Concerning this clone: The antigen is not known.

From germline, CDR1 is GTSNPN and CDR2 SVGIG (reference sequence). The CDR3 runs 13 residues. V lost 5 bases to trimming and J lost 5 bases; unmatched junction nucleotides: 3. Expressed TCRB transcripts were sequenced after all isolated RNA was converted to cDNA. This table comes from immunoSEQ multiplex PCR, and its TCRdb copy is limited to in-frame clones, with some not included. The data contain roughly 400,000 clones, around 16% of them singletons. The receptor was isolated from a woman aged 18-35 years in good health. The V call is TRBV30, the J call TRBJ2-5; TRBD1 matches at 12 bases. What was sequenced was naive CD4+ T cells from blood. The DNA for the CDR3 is TGTGCCTGGGGGACAGGGGGCGCCGAGACCCAGTACTTC. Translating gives CAWGTGGAETQYF.